Below, 16 T cell receptor beta chains from the same sample are listed, as sequenced in a study of CD8+CD57+ T cells in acquired aplastic anemia. Flow cytometry had shown expanded CD8+CD57+ cells in the patients chosen for sequencing. TCR beta VDJ and CDR3 profiles were obtained from a genomic DNA template. One entry per CDR3 protein results from TCRdb running MiXCR on the reads. The profile covers about 190,000 distinct CDR3 sequences, with around half appearing a single time and about 8.8% taken by the ten largest. The sequenced sample consisted of sorted CD4+, CD8+, or CD8+CD57+ T cells (not recorded which) from PBMCs. The receptors were gathered from a human donor with aplastic anemia.

V is TRBV7-8 and J is TRBJ2-7, with 7 positions matching TRBD2. In germline, CDR1 is SGHVS, CDR2 FQNEAQ. With 2 bases clipped from V and 5 bases from J, the junction kept 6 bases outside the gene matches. The CDR3 sequence is 14 residues long. This CDR3 is CASSLILGGHEQYF. In DNA form, the CDR3 reads TGTGCCAGCAGCTTAATCCTGGGAGGGCACGAGCAGTACTTC.

The V call is TRBV3-1, the J call TRBJ2-2; D gene unclear. V lost 4 bases, J lost 3 bases, and 6 bases lay in between. In germline, CDR1 is LGHDT, CDR2 YNNKEL (reference sequence). The CDR3 extends over 13 amino acids. In DNA form, the CDR3 reads TGTGCCAGCAGCCCCCTTGACACCGGGGAGCTGTTTTTT. It encodes CASSPLDTGELFF.

Points on this clonotype: One end of the junction is discordant with germline, which a read error may explain. CDR3 coding DNA: TGTGCTAGCAGCTTAGGGGCTAGACAGCCCCAGCATTTT. Translated, it gives CASSLGARQPQHF. The chain links TRBV7-7 to TRBJ1-5; tentatively, D is TRBD1 (5 bases). The CDR3 sequence is 13 residues long. The germline V gene encodes CDR1 SSHAT and CDR2 FNYEAQ (reference sequence).

This rearrangement joins TRBV10-3 to TRBJ2-5, with 7 nucleotides matching TRBD2. Trimming at V came to 3 bases and at J to 4 bases, leaving 11 bases not matched to a gene. Germline CDR1 is ENHRY and CDR2 is SYGVKD. The CDR3 spans 16 residues. The CDR3 spells CAISDPSGMQGETQYF. The CDR3 nucleotides are TGTGCCATCAGTGATCCGAGCGGGATGCAGGGAGAGACCCAGTACTTC.

This chain links TRBV12-3 or TRBV12-4 with TRBJ1-3; 7 nucleotides agree with TRBD1. This CDR3 contains 14 residues. V trimming: 5 bases; J trimming: 3 bases; junction bases outside the gene matches: 4. The CDR3 DNA sequence: TGTGCCAGCAGTGTGACAGGGAGTGGAAACACCATATATTTT. This translates into CASSVTGSGNTIYF.

CDR3 sequence (DNA): TGTGCCAGCAGTTACCTCTCGTACCAAGAGACCCAGTACTTC. Its protein product is CASSYLSYQETQYF. The chain employs TRBV6-2 or TRBV6-3 and TRBJ2-5; unclear D gene. Germline loops: CDR1 MNHEY, CDR2 SVGEGT. V was cut by 2 bases and J by 0 bases, with 7 bases left in between. This CDR3 is built from 14 residues.

This clonotype came up many times. The CDR3 here is CASSKLNEQFF. The CDR3 coding sequence is TGTGCCAGCAGCAAGTTAAATGAGCAGTTCTTC. V and J are TRBV7-9 and TRBJ2-1, with D unclear. Trimming removed 5 bases from V and 7 bases from J, with 6 bases in between. The CDR3 totals 11 residues. Germline assignment: CDR1 SEHNR and CDR2 FQNEAQ (reference sequence).

CDR3 protein: CAWGGQTNTEAFF. The CDR3 DNA sequence: TGTGCCTGGGGGGGACAGACGAACACTGAAGCTTTCTTT. This chain links TRBV30 with TRBJ1-1; 7 nucleotides match TRBD1. With 5 bases clipped from V and 1 base from J, the junction kept 4 bases outside the gene matches. The CDR3 is 13 amino acids. Germline V gene lookup returns CDR1 GTSNPN and CDR2 SVGIG (reference sequence). Looking up the rest from reference TRBV30 and TRBJ1-1 gives the full variable domain: SQTIHQWPATLVQPVGSPLSLECTVEGTSNPNLYWYRQAAGRGLQLLFYSVGIGQISSEVPQNLSASRPQDRQFILSSKKLLLSDSGFYLCAWGGQTNTEAFFGQGTRLTVV.

The chain carries TRBV20-1 and TRBJ2-1; TRBD1 matches at 7 bases. The germline gives CDR1 DFQATT, CDR2 SNEGSKA (reference sequence). The CDR3 is 15 amino acids. Losses at the gene ends were 7 bases for V and 1 base for J; bases not matched to a gene: 10. CDR3 protein: CSGSSGDRSYNEQFF. The CDR3 DNA sequence: TGCAGTGGTAGCTCCGGGGACAGATCCTACAATGAGCAGTTCTTC.

The V gene is TRBV7-9, the J gene TRBJ1-1; a possible D gene is TRBD1 (5 bases). This CDR3 has 14 residues. The germline V gene encodes CDR1 SEHNR and CDR2 FQNEAQ (reference sequence). Trimming stripped 1 base from V and 4 bases from J, with 10 bases between. The CDR3 spells CASSLGVGGTEAFF. The CDR3 DNA is TGTGCCAGCAGCTTAGGAGTGGGGGGCACTGAAGCTTTCTTT.

This clonotype has ten or more counts. V is TRBV12-3 or TRBV12-4 and J is TRBJ1-3; no firm D call. V was cut by 4 bases and J by 2 bases, with 9 bases left in between. The CDR3 runs 14 residues. The CDR3 protein is CASSWRGAGNTIYF. For the CDR3, the DNA is TGTGCCAGCAGTTGGAGAGGAGCTGGAAACACCATATATTTT.

The V and J genes are TRBV9 and TRBJ1-5; 9 nucleotides line up with TRBD1. The CDR3 consists of 15 residues. The junction had 8 bases not matched to a gene; V was cut back by 3 bases and J by 7 bases. Germline loops: CDR1 SGDLS, CDR2 YYNGEE. CDR3 in amino acids: CASSGGQGKGQPQHF. DNA for the CDR3: TGTGCCAGCAGCGGAGGACAGGGGAAGGGACAGCCCCAGCATTTT.

This clonotype was seen a few times. The chain is built from TRBV20-1 and TRBJ2-1; TRBD2 matches at 12 bases. Germline CDR1 reads DFQATT; CDR2 reads SNEGSKA (reference sequence). The V gene end was trimmed by 1 base and the J gene end by 3 bases; junction bases not matched to a gene: 4. This CDR3 contains 16 residues. The chain's CDR3 is CSARVRLAGVYNEQFF. The CDR3 coding sequence is TGCAGTGCTAGAGTGAGACTAGCGGGGGTCTACAATGAGCAGTTCTTC.

The chain employs TRBV2 and TRBJ2-3; TRBD2 matches at 9 bases. The germline CDR1 and CDR2 sequences are SNHLY and FYNNEI. V dropped 0 bases and J dropped 2; count of bases not matched to a gene: 9. The CDR3 loop spans 18 amino acids. The CDR3: CASSEALLAGGPTDTQYF. The CDR3 coding sequence is TGTGCCAGCAGTGAAGCGCTCCTTGCGGGAGGGCCCACAGATACGCAGTATTTT.

The chain uses TRBV2 and TRBJ2-7; 7 bases line up with TRBD2. This CDR3 spans 13 amino acids. The germline gives CDR1 SNHLY, CDR2 FYNNEI. V trimming: 6 bases; J trimming: 2 bases; junction bases outside the gene matches: 4. The CDR3 sequence: CASSVGGAYEQYF. For the CDR3, the DNA is TGTGCCAGCAGCGTTGGGGGGGCCTACGAGCAGTACTTC.

This clonotype has a handful of counts. The chain couples TRBV25-1 to TRBJ2-1; 8 positions match TRBD1. V trimming: 2 bases; J trimming: 10 bases; junction bases outside the gene matches: 7. CDR1 and CDR2 (germline): MGHDK, SYGVNS. This CDR3 contains 14 residues. The CDR3 protein is CASSEGAGGLEQFF. In DNA form, the CDR3 reads TGTGCCAGCAGTGAAGGCGCAGGGGGCTTAGAGCAGTTCTTC.